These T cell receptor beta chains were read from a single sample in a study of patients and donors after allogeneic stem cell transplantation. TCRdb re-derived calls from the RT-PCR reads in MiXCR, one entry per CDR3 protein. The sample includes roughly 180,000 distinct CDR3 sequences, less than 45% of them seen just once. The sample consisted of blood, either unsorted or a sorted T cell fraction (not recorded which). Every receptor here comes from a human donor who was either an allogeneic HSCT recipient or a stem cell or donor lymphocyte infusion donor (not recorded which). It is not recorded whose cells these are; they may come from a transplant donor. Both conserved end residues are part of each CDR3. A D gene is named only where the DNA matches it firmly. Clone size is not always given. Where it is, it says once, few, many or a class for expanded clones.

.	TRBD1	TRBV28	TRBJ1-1	CASRHSGGRWVYTEAFF	TGTGCCAGCAGACACTCAGGGGGCCGGTGGGTTTACACTGAAGCTTTCTTT
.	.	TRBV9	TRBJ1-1	CASSVAGRNTEAFF	TGTGCCAGCAGCGTAGCGGGTCGGAACACTGAAGCTTTCTTT
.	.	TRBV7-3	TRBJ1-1	CASSPGLTTDENTEAFF	TGTGCCAGCAGCCCAGGACTCACAACAGATGAGAACACTGAAGCTTTCTTT
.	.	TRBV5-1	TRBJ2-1	CASSPGTVSNEQFF	TGCGCCAGCAGCCCCGGGACGGTTTCCAATGAGCAGTTCTTC
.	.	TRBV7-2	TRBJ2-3	CASSLSERTQYF	TGTGCCAGCAGCTTATCCGAACGAACGCAGTATTTT
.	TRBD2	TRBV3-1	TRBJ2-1	CASSRELTSPTDNEQFF	TGTGCCAGCAGCCGAGAGTTGACTAGCCCCACAGACAATGAGCAGTTCTTC
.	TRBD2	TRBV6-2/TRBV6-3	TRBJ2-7	CASSYYGRASGEQYF	TGTGCCAGCAGTTATTACGGGAGGGCTTCCGGCGAGCAGTACTTC
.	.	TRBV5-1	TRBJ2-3	CASSLARGDTQYF	TGCGCCAGCAGCTTGGCTCGGGGGGATACGCAGTATTTT
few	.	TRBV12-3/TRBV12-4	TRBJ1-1	CASSFSGRGTEAFF	TGTGCCAGCAGTTTTAGCGGGAGGGGAACTGAAGCTTTCTTT
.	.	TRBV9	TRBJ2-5	CASSVDLQETQYF	TGTGCCAGCAGCGTAGACCTACAAGAGACCCAGTACTTC